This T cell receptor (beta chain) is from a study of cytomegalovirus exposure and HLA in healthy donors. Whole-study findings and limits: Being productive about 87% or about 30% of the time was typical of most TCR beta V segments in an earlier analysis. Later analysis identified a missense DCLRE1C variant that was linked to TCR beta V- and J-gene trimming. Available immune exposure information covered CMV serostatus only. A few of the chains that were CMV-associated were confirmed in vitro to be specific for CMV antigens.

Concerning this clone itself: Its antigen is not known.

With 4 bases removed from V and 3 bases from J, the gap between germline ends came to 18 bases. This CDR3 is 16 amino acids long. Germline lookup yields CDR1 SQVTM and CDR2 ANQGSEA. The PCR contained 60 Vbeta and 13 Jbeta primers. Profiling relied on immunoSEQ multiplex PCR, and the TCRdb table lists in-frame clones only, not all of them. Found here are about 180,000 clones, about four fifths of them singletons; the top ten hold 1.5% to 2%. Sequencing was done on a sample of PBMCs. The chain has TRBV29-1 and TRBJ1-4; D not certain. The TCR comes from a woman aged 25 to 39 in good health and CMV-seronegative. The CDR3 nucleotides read TGCAGCGTTGCGGGAAGGGATCTAAAGGCTAATGAAAAACTGTTTTTT. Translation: CSVAGRDLKANEKLFF.